The 24 T cell receptor beta chains below come from one sample, sequenced in a study of T cells in Graves' hyperthyroidism and ophthalmopathy. RNA transcripts yielded amplified TCR beta CDR3 regions. Carried out on the TCR CDR3, a first-round RT-PCR used the HTBI primer set. TCRdb itself ran the multiplex PCR reads through MiXCR, one entry per CDR3 protein. The sample gives 500,000 to 650,000 distinct CDR3 sequences, just under 20% of which show up once; 47% is in the top ten. Sequencing used blood. All receptors derive from a middle-aged man with Graves' ophthalmopathy.

Only a few counts were recorded for this clonotype. The CDR3 sequence is CASSLQGGYTF. The CDR3 DNA reads as TGTGCCAGCAGTTTACAAGGGGGCTACACCTTC. The genes are TRBV28 and TRBJ1-2; D call uncertain. Germline V gene lookup returns CDR1 MDHEN and CDR2 SYDVKM. V lost 2 bases to trimming and J lost 8 bases, with 6 bases between them. This CDR3 region has 11 residues.

The chain is built from TRBV30 and TRBJ2-6; D is undetermined. CDR3 length: 13 amino acids. V dropped 7 bases and J dropped 0 bases, with 7 bases sitting between them. Germline V lookup: CDR1 GTSNPN, CDR2 SVGIG (reference sequence). CDR3 sequence (DNA): TGTGCCTCCGCGAGCTCTGGGGCCAACGTCCTGACTTTC. Protein sequence: CASASSGANVLTF.

In its sample, this clonotype was seen a few times. The chain uses TRBV27 and TRBJ1-1; 7 nucleotides align to TRBD1. Per germline, CDR1 MNHEY and CDR2 SMNVEV (reference sequence). After removal of 11 bases from V and 12 bases from J, the junction contained 12 bases not matched to a gene. The CDR3 totals 11 residues. The CDR3 DNA reads TGTGCCTGCACCGGGGGACAGAGAACTTTCTTT. It encodes CACTGGQRTFF.

This clonotype appeared many times. The rearrangement links TRBV11-2 to TRBJ2-1, with 15 bases lining up with TRBD2. CDR3 length equals 20 residues. Losses at the gene ends were 0 bases for V and 1 base for J; bases not matched to a gene: 7. CDR1 SGHAT and CDR2 FQNNGV come from the germline V gene. The chain's CDR3 is CASSLDVGLAGGPSYNEQFF. Here the CDR3 DNA reads TGTGCCAGCAGCTTAGATGTTGGACTAGCGGGGGGGCCGTCCTACAATGAGCAGTTCTTC.

The rearrangement uses TRBV5-6 and TRBJ2-2; no firm D call. V was cut by 2 bases and J by 7 bases, with 6 bases left in between. The CDR3 sequence is 12 residues long. Germline V gene lookup returns CDR1 SGHDT and CDR2 YYEEEE. CDR3 loop: CASSFRIGELFF. The CDR3 nucleotides read TGTGCCAGCAGCTTTAGGATCGGGGAGCTGTTTTTT.

The chain uses TRBV28 and TRBJ2-4, with 7 nucleotides matching TRBD1. The V gene end was trimmed by 4 bases and the J gene end by 3 bases; junction bases not matched to a gene: 9. The CDR3 length is 16 residues. Germline values: CDR1 MDHEN, CDR2 SYDVKM. The CDR3 region has the DNA TGTGCCAGCAGTTATAAGACAGGGTATGACAAAAACATTCAGTACTTC. It specifies CASSYKTGYDKNIQYF.

The genes are TRBV4-1 and TRBJ1-1; D is possibly TRBD1 (5 bases). The CDR3 extends over 14 amino acids. V was cut by 0 bases and J by 10 bases, with 15 bases left in between. Germline lookup yields CDR1 MGHRA and CDR2 YSYEKL. In nucleotides, the CDR3 is TGCGCCAGCAGCCAAGAATGGGGGACGTGGGGAGCTTTCTTT. Its protein product is CASSQEWGTWGAFF.

The V and J genes are TRBV2 and TRBJ2-1, with TRBD2 identical over 10 bases. CDR3 length equals 15 residues. In germline, CDR1 is SNHLY, CDR2 FYNNEI. J was trimmed by 10 bases and V by 0 bases; bases with no gene match: 6. The CDR3 is CASSEAGLAGEEQFF. CDR3 in DNA: TGTGCCAGCAGTGAAGCCGGGCTAGCGGGAGAAGAGCAGTTCTTC.

The rearrangement joins TRBV4-1 to TRBJ2-7, with 10 bases aligning to TRBD1. With V trimmed by 4 bases and J by 2 bases, 2 bases remained unmatched. The CDR3 spans 14 residues. Germline values: CDR1 MGHRA, CDR2 YSYEKL. This chain's CDR3 is CASSPDRGPYEQYF. CDR3 in DNA: TGCGCCAGCAGCCCTGACAGGGGGCCCTACGAGCAGTACTTC.

The table lists this clonotype with many counts. The gene calls are TRBV20-1 and TRBJ2-1; D ambiguous. This CDR3 spans 12 amino acids. Germline loops: CDR1 DFQATT, CDR2 SNEGSKA (reference sequence). Trimming shortened V by 7 bases and J by 0 bases, and 7 bases separated the two germline ends. The CDR3 DNA reads TGCAGTGGATCCTACTCCTACAATGAGCAGTTCTTC. Amino acid sequence: CSGSYSYNEQFF.

There are many counts of this clonotype. The J gene is TRBJ1-2, the V gene TRBV6-6; D is uncertain. CDR3 length equals 14 residues. Germline CDR1 MNHNY, CDR2 SVGAGI (reference sequence). The V end lost 0 bases, the J end lost 0 bases, and 5 bases lay between the germline ends. CDR3 in DNA: TGTGCCAGCAGTTACTCAGGAGCTAACTATGGCTACACCTTC. Its protein product is CASSYSGANYGYTF.

This clonotype has ten or more counts. V gene TRBV2 combines with J gene TRBJ2-3, with 10 bases that match TRBD2. Germline V CDR1 and CDR2: SNHLY, FYNNEI. Losses at the gene ends were 7 bases for V and 2 bases for J; bases not matched to a gene: 18. This CDR3 comprises 19 residues. DNA for the CDR3: TGTGCCAGCACACCCCAAACCGCAGCACTAGCGGGGTCCACAGATACGCAGTATTTT. Residues: CASTPQTAALAGSTDTQYF.

This clonotype was seen a few times. The CDR3 loop reads CSVGTGRNTQYF. The CDR3 bases are TGCAGCGTTGGGACAGGAAGAAATACGCAGTATTTT. V gene TRBV29-1 combines with J gene TRBJ2-3, with 7 bases aligning to TRBD1. V was pared by 4 bases and J by 7 bases, with 5 bases of the junction left unmatched. CDR3 length: 12 residues. Germline V gene data show CDR1 as SQVTM and CDR2 as ANQGSEA.

J is TRBJ1-1 and V is TRBV7-3; no definite D call. V was cut by 3 bases and J by 5 bases, with 22 bases left in between. This CDR3 spans 17 amino acids. Germline V gene sequence: CDR1 SGHTA, CDR2 FQGTGA. The CDR3 nucleotides read TGTGCCAGCAGCTTGGCCTTGGTGACCAGAAGTATGACTGAAGCTTTCTTT. It is translated as CASSLALVTRSMTEAFF.

Ten or more counts support this clonotype. The gene calls are TRBV27 and TRBJ1-1, with D tentatively TRBD1 (6 bases). Germline lookup yields CDR1 MNHEY and CDR2 SMNVEV (reference sequence). The CDR3 is 14 residues long. V was clipped by 5 bases and J by 9 bases, with 19 bases between them. The DNA of the CDR3 is TGTGCCAGCAGTCAGGGGTTATGGGGCCCGCAAGCTTTCTTT. Amino acids: CASSQGLWGPQAFF.

This clonotype was found many times. This chain uses TRBV20-1 with TRBJ2-5; 13 bases fit TRBD2. The germline CDR1 and CDR2 sequences are DFQATT and SNEGSKA (reference sequence). The CDR3 spans 14 residues. V was pared by 2 bases and J by 5 bases, with 2 bases of the junction left unmatched. CDR3 protein: CSARTSGRGETQYF. CDR3 nucleotide sequence: TGCAGTGCTAGAACTAGCGGGAGGGGTGAGACCCAGTACTTC.

This clonotype was recorded a few times. The gene calls are TRBV4-2 and TRBJ1-3; D is unclear. Germline CDR1 LGHNA, CDR2 YNFKEQ. This CDR3 is 16 amino acids long. V lost 0 bases to trimming and J lost 3 bases, with 12 bases between them. This chain's CDR3 is CASSQEKGRRGNTIYF. DNA of the CDR3: TGTGCCAGCAGCCAAGAGAAGGGAAGACGTGGAAACACCATATATTTT.

The chain carries TRBV6-9 and TRBJ1-1; 10 nucleotides line up with TRBD1. V trimming: 7 bases; J trimming: 7 bases; junction bases outside the gene matches: 12. Germline lookup yields CDR1 MNHGY and CDR2 SVAAGI. This CDR3 region has 15 residues. CDR3: CASNQPGQGRNEAFF. In DNA form, the CDR3 reads TGTGCCAGCAACCAACCGGGACAGGGGAGAAATGAAGCTTTCTTT.

At least ten counts were recorded for this clonotype. The chain's CDR3 is CASSLGVNEKLFF. CDR3 in DNA: TGCGCCAGCAGCTTGGGAGTAAACGAAAAACTGTTTTTT. V usage is TRBV5-1 and J usage is TRBJ1-4; no clear D gene. The CDR3 length is 13 residues. V lost 0 bases and J lost 8, with 8 bases in between. Germline CDR1 is SGHRS and CDR2 is YFSETQ.

This clonotype occurred a few times. The rearrangement joins TRBV20-1 to TRBJ2-3; D is perhaps TRBD2 (5 bases). The germline V gene encodes CDR1 DFQATT and CDR2 SNEGSKA (reference sequence). V shed 3 bases and J shed 0 bases, with 13 bases lying between them. The CDR3 spans 15 residues. CDR3 in DNA: TGCAGTGCTAGCTGGCTAGCCCTGAGCACAGATACGCAGTATTTT. This gives the protein CSASWLALSTDTQYF.

There are a few counts of this clonotype. The rearrangement uses TRBV14 and TRBJ2-2; 7 positions agree with TRBD1. V lost 4 bases to trimming and J lost 3 bases; unmatched junction nucleotides: 5. Germline V gene data show CDR1 as SGHDN and CDR2 as FVKESK. CDR3 length: 15 residues. The CDR3 DNA sequence: TGTGCCAGCAGCCGATCACAGGGGTACACCGGGGAGCTGTTTTTT. Translation: CASSRSQGYTGELFF.

This clonotype was found a few times. CDR3: CASSLGATGVAETQYF. The DNA for the CDR3 is TGCGCCAGCAGCTTGGGAGCGACAGGGGTGGCGGAGACCCAGTACTTC. V usage is TRBV5-1 and J usage is TRBJ2-5, with 8 bases aligning to TRBD1. V lost 0 bases to trimming and J lost 5 bases; unmatched junction nucleotides: 9. CDR1 and CDR2 from the germline V gene are SGHRS and YFSETQ. The CDR3 runs 16 residues. Using reference TRBV5-1 and TRBJ2-5 for the parts outside the CDR3, the full variable domain is KAGVTQTPRYLIKTRGQQVTLSCSPISGHRSVSWYQQTPGQGLQFLFEYFSETQRNKGNFPGRFSGRQFSNSRSEMNVSTLELGDSALYLCASSLGATGVAETQYFGPGTRLLVL.

This clonotype was seen a handful of times. A read error may account for a junction end that differs from germline. The chain links TRBV3-1 to TRBJ2-2; D not certain. The CDR3 length is 12 residues. Germline CDR1 and CDR2: LGHDT and YNNKEL (reference sequence). The CDR3 loop is CASRQAGGELFF. CDR3 bases: TGTGCCAGCAGACAAGCCGGCGGGGAGCTGTTTTTT.

This clonotype was recorded a few times. The V and J genes are TRBV9 and TRBJ2-4, with D maybe TRBD1 (5 bases). Germline V gene lookup returns CDR1 SGDLS and CDR2 YYNGEE. This CDR3 contains 13 residues. With 0 bases removed from V and 9 bases from J, the gap between germline ends came to 10 bases. The CDR3 bases are TGTGCCAGCAGCGTAGCAGGGTTCGGCATTCAGTACTTC. Protein sequence: CASSVAGFGIQYF. The full variable domain, completed using reference TRBV9 and TRBJ2-4, is DSGVTQTPKHLITATGQRVTLRCSPRSGDLSVYWYQQSLDQGLQFLIQYYNGEERAKGNILERFSAQQFPDLHSELNLSSLELGDSALYFCASSVAGFGIQYFGAGTRLSVL.